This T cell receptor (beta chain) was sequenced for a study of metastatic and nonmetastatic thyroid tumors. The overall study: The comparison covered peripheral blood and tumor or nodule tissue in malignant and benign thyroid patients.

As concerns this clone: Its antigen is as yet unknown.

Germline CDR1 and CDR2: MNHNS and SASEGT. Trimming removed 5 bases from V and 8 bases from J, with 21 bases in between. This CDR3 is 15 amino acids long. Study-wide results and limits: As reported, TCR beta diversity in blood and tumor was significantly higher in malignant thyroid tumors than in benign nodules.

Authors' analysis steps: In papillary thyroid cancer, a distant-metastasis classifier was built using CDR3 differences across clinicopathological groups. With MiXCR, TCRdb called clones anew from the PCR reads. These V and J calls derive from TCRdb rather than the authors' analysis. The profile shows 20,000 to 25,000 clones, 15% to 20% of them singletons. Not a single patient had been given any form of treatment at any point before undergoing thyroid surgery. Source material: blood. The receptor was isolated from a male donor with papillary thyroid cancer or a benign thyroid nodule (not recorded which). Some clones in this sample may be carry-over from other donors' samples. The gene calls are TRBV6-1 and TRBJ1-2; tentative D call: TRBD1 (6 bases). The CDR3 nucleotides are TGTGCCAGCAGTTTGGATAGGGGGGGCGCGGACGGCTACACCTTC. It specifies CASSLDRGGADGYTF.